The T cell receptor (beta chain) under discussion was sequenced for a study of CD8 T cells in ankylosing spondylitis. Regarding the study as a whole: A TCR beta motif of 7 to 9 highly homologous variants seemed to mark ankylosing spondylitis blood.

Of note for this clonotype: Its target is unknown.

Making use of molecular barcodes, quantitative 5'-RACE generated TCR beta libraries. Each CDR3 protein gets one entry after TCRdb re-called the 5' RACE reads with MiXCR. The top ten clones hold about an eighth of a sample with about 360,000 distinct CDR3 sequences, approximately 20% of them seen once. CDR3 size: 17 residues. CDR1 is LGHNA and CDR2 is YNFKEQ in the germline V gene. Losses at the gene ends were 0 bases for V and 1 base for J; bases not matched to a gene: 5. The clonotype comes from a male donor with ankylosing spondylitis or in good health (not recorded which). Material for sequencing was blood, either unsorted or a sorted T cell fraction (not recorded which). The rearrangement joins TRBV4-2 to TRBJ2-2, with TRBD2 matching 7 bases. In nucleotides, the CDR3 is TGTGCCAGCAGCCAAGATTCGGCGGGGGAGAACACCGGGGAGCTGTTTTTT. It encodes CASSQDSAGENTGELFF.